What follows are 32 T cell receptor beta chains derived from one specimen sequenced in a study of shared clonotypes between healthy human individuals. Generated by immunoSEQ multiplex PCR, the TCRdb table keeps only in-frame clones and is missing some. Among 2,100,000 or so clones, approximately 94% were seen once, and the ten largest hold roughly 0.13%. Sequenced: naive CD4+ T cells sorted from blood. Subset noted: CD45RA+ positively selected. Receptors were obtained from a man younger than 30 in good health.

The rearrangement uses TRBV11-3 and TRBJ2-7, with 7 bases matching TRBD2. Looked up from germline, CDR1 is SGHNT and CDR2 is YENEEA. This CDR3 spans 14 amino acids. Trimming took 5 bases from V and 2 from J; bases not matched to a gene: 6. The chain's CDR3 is CASSDSGVPYEQYF. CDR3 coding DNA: TGTGCCAGCAGCGACAGCGGGGTCCCCTACGAGCAGTACTTC.

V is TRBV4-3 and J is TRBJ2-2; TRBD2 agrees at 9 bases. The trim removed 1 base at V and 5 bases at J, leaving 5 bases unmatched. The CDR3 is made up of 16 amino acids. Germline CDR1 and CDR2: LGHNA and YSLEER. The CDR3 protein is CASSQVAGVGTGELFF. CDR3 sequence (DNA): TGCGCCAGCAGCCAAGTAGCGGGAGTAGGGACCGGGGAGCTGTTTTTT.

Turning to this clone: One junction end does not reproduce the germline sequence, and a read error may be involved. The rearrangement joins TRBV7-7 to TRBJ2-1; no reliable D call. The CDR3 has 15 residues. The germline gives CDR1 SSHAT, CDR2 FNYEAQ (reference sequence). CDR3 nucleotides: TGTGCTAGCAGCCCTCTCGAGAACGGTTTGGATGAGCAGTTCTTC. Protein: CASSPLENGLDEQFF.

The DNA of the CDR3 is TGTGCCAGCTCACCAGACAGGGGACAAAGCTCCTACAATGAGCAGTTCTTC. Encoded protein: CASSPDRGQSSYNEQFF. The chain employs TRBV18 and TRBJ2-1, with 8 bases aligning to TRBD1. V lost 2 bases to trimming and J lost 0 bases; unmatched junction nucleotides: 6. The CDR3 covers 17 residues. CDR1 KGHSH and CDR2 LQKENI come from the germline V gene.

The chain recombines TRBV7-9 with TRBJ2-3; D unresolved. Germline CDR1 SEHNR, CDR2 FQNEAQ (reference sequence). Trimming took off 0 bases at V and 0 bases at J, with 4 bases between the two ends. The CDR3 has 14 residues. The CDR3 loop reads CASSLAHSTDTQYF. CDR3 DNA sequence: TGTGCCAGCAGCTTAGCGCACAGCACAGATACGCAGTATTTT.

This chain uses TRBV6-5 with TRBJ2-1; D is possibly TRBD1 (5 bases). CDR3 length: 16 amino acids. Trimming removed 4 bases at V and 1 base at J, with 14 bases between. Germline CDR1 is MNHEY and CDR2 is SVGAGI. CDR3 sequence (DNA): TGTGCCAGCAGTTTCAGGGCCTCCGGGTCCTACAATGAGCAGTTCTTC. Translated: CASSFRASGSYNEQFF.

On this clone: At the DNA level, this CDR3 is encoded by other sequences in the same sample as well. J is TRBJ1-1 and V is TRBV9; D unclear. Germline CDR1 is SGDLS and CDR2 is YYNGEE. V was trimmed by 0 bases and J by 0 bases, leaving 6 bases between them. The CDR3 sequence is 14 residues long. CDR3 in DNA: TGTGCCAGCAGCGTAGGTAATATGAACACTGAAGCTTTCTTT. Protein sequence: CASSVGNMNTEAFF.

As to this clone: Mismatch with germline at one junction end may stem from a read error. The CDR3 spells CAWSVGSYGQYF. The CDR3 coding sequence is TGTGCCTGGAGTGTGGGTAGCTACGGGCAGTACTTC. The chain has TRBV30 and TRBJ2-7; no clear D. The CDR3 totals 12 residues. CDR1 GTSNPN and CDR2 SVGIG come from the germline V gene (reference sequence). Together with reference TRBV30 and TRBJ2-7, the CDR3 gives the full variable domain: SQTIHQWPATLVQPVGSPLSLECTVEGTSNPNLYWYRQAAGRGLQLLFYSVGIGQISSEVPQNLSASRPQDRQFILSSKKLLLSDSGFYLCAWSVGSYGQYFGPGTRLTVT.

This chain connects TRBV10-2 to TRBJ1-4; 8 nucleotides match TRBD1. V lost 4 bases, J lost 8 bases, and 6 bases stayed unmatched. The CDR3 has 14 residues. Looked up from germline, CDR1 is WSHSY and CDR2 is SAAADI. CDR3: CASSVQGAMEKLFF. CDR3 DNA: TGCGCCAGCAGTGTGCAGGGGGCGATGGAAAAACTGTTTTTT.

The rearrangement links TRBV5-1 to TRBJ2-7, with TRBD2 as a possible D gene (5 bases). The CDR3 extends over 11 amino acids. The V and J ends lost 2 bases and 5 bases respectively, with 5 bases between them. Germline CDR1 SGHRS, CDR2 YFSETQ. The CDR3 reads CASSFGDEQYF. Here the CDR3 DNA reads TGCGCCAGCAGCTTCGGGGACGAGCAGTACTTC.

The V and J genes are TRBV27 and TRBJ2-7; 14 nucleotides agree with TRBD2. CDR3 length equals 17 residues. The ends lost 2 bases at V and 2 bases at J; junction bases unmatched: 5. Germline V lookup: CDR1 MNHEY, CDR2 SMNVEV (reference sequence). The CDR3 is CASSLKRGLAGAYEQYF. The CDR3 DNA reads TGTGCCAGCAGTTTAAAGAGGGGACTAGCGGGAGCCTACGAGCAGTACTTC.

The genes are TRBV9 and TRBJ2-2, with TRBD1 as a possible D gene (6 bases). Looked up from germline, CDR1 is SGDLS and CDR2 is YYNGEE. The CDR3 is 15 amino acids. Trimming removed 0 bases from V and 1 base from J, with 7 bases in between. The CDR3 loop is CASSVEQGNTGELFF. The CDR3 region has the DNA TGTGCCAGCAGCGTAGAACAGGGGAACACCGGGGAGCTGTTTTTT.

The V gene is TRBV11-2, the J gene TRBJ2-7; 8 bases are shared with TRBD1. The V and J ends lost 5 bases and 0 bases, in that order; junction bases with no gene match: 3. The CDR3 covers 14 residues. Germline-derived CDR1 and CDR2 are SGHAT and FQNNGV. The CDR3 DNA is TGTGCCAGCAGCCCGGACAGGGCCTCCTACGAGCAGTACTTC. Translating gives CASSPDRASYEQYF.

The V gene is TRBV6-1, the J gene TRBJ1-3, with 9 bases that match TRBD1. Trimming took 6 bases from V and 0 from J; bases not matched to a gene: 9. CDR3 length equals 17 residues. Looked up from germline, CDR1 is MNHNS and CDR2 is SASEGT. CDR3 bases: TGTGCCAGCAGCGAAAGGACAGGGGCCTTCTCTGGAAACACCATATATTTT. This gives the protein CASSERTGAFSGNTIYF.

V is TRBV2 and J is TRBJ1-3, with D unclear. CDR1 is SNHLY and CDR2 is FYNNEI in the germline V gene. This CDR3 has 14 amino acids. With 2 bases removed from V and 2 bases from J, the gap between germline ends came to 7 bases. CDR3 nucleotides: TGTGCCAGCAGTGAATTGCAAGCTGGAAACACCATATATTTT. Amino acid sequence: CASSELQAGNTIYF.

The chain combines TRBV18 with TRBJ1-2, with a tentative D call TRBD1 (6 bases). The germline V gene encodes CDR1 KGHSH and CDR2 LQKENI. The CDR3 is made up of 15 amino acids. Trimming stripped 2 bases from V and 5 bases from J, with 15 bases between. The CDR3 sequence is CASSPGRQDRYGYTF. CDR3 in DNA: TGTGCCAGCTCACCAGGGAGACAGGACAGATATGGCTACACCTTC.

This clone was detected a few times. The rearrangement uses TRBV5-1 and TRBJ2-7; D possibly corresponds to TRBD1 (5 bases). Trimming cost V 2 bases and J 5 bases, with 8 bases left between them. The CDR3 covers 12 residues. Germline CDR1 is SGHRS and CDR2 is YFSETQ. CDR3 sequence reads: CASSFSGHEQYF. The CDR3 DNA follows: TGCGCCAGCAGCTTCTCAGGGCACGAGCAGTACTTC.

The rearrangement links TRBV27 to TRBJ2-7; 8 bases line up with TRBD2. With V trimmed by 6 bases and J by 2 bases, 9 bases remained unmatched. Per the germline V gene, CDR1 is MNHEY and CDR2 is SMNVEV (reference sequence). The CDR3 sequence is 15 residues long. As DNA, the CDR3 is TGTGCCAGCAGGCTTAGCGGGGCCCCCCCCTACGAGCAGTACTTC. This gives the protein CASRLSGAPPYEQYF.

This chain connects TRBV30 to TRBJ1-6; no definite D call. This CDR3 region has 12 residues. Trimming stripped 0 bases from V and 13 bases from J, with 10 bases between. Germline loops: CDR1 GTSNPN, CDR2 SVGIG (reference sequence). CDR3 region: CAWSVKFIPLHF. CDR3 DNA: TGTGCCTGGAGTGTAAAGTTTATTCCCCTCCACTTT.

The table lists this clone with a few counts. Written as DNA, the CDR3 is TGTGCCAGCAGCAAGCAGGCCGACTATAATTCACCCCTCCACTTT. This codes for CASSKQADYNSPLHF. This chain connects TRBV7-3 to TRBJ1-6; no clear D gene. Germline V CDR1 and CDR2: SGHTA, FQGTGA. The CDR3 is 15 residues long. V lost 5 bases and J lost 3, with 11 bases in between.

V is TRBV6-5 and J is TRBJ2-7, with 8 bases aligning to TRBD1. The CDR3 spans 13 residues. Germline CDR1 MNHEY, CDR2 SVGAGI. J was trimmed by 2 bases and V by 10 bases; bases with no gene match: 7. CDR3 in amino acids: CATRDRLTYEQYF. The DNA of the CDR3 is TGTGCCACCCGGGACAGGCTCACCTACGAGCAGTACTTC.

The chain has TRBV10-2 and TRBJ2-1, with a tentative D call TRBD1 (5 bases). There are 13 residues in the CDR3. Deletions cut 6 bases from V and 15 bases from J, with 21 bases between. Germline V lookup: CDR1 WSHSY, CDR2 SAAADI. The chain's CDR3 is CASRDTGRSSWFF. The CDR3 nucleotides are TGCGCCAGCAGGGACACAGGACGGTCTAGTTGGTTCTTC.

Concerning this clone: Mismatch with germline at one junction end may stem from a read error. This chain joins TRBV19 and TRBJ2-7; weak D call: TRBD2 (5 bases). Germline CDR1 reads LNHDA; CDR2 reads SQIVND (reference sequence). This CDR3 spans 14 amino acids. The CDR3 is CASSIWTGSSEQYF. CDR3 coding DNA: TGTGCCAGTAGTATTTGGACGGGGTCCTCCGAGCAGTACTTC.

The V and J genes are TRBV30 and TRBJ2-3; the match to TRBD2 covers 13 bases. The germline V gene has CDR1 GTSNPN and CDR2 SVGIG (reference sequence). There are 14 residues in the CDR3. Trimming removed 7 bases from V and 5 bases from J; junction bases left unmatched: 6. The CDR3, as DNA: TGTGCCTCGACTAGCGGGGGGCCCAGAGATACGCAGTATTTT. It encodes CASTSGGPRDTQYF.

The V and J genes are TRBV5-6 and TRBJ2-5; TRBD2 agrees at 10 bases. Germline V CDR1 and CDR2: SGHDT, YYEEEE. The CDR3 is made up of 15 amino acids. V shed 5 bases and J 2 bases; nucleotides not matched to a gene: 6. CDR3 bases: TGTGCCAGCAGTCCCCTAGCGGGGGAACAAGAGACCCAGTACTTC. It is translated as CASSPLAGEQETQYF.

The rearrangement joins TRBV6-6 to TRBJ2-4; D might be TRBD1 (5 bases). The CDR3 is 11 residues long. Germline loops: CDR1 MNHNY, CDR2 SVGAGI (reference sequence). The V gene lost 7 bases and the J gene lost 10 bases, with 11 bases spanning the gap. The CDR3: CASTQGPIQYF. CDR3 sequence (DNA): TGTGCCAGCACTCAGGGCCCGATTCAGTACTTC.

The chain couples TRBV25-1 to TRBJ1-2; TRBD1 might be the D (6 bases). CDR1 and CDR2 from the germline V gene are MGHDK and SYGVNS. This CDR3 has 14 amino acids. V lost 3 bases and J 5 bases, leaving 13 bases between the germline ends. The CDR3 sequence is CASSDPGQLYGYTF. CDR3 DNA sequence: TGTGCCAGCAGTGATCCCGGACAGTTGTATGGCTACACCTTC.

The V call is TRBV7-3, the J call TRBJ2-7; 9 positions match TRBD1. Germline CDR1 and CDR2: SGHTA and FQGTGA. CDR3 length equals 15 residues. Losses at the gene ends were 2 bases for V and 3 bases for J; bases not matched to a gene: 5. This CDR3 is CASSLGQGRNYEQYF. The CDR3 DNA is TGTGCCAGCAGCTTAGGACAGGGGAGGAACTACGAGCAGTACTTC.

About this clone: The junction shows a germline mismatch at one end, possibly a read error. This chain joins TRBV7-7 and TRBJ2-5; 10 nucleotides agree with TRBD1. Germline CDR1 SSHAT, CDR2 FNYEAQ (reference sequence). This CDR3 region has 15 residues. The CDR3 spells CASSFTTGGGETQYF. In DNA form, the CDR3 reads TGTGCTAGCAGCTTTACGACAGGGGGCGGGGAGACCCAGTACTTC.

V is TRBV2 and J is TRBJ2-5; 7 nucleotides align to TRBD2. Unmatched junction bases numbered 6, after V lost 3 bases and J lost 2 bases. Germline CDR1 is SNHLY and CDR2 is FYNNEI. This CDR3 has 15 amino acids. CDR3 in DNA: TGTGCCAGCAGTGAGGTAGCGGGTAGACAAGAGACCCAGTACTTC. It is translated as CASSEVAGRQETQYF. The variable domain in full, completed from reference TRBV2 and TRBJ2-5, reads EPEVTQTPSHQVTQMGQEVILRCVPISNHLYFYWYRQILGQKVEFLVSFYNNEISEKSEIFDDQFSVERPDGSNFTLKIRSTKLEDSAMYFCASSEVAGRQETQYFGPGTRLLVL.

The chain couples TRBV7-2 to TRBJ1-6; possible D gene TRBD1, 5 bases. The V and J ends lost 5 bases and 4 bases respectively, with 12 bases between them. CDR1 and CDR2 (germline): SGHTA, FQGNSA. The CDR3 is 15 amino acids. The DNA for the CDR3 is TGTGCCAGCAGCCCCCCGACAGAGTATAATTCACCCCTCCACTTT. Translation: CASSPPTEYNSPLHF.

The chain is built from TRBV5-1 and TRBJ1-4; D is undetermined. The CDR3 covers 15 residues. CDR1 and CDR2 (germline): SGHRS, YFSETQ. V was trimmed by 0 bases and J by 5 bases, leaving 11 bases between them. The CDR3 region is CASSLDGRENEKLFF. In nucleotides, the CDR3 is TGCGCCAGCAGCTTGGACGGACGGGAGAATGAAAAACTGTTTTTT.